Many counts were recorded for the clone carrying this TCR beta chain. This sample is part of a study of T cells in Graves' hyperthyroidism and ophthalmopathy. Patients showing uncontrolled infection, other autoimmune disease, pregnancy or lactation were ineligible. Using RNA transcripts as the source, TCR beta CDR3 regions were amplified. HTBI primers drove first-round RT-PCR of the TCR CDR3. TCRdb reprocessed the multiplex PCR reads with MiXCR, giving one entry per CDR3 protein. Of some 620,000 distinct CDR3 sequences listed, around 16% are singletons. Material for sequencing was blood. The TCR was taken from a woman younger than 45 with Graves' hyperthyroidism.

CDR3 nucleotides: TGTGCCAGCACCGGGGGACAGGAGGTTGGGCCCCAGCATTTT. This gives the protein CASTGGQEVGPQHF. The chain is built from TRBV7-8 and TRBJ1-5; 8 bases agree with TRBD1. The CDR3 spans 14 residues. CDR1 is SGHVS, CDR2 FQNEAQ, per germline. Germline trimming cut 7 bases from V and 9 bases from J; bases unmatched to any gene: 11.